One and the same sample provided the 3 T cell receptor beta chains below, sequenced in a study of cytomegalovirus exposure and HLA in healthy donors. The PCR had 60 Vbeta and 13 Jbeta primers. Repertoires were generated with immunoSEQ multiplex PCR, while TCRdb's copy carries only in-frame clones and drops some. The data contain some 170,000 clones, about 69% of them seen just once; the ten biggest clones take up over 2.5%. Input material: PBMCs. All receptors come from a male donor in good health and CMV-seronegative.

The CDR3 reads CASSFGTGITDEQFF. The CDR3 DNA is TGTGCCAGCAGCTTCGGGACAGGCATTACAGATGAGCAGTTCTTC. The J gene is TRBJ2-1, the V gene TRBV7-8, with 8 bases aligning to TRBD1. The V segment lost 3 bases and the J segment 8 bases; nucleotides outside the gene matches: 9. Germline V CDR1 and CDR2: SGHVS, FQNEAQ. The CDR3 contains 15 residues. Looking up the rest from reference TRBV7-8 and TRBJ2-1 gives the full variable domain: GAGVSQSPRYKVAKRGQDVALRCDPISGHVSLFWYQQALGQGPEFLTYFQNEAQLDKSGLPSDRFFAERPEGSVSTLKIQRTQQEDSAVYLCASSFGTGITDEQFFGPGTRLTVL.

This clone was recorded only once. The chain combines TRBV6-5 with TRBJ1-2, with 9 bases identical to TRBD1. Trimming cost V 5 bases and J 4 bases; bases outside gene matches: 8. The CDR3 loop spans 15 amino acids. CDR1 is MNHEY and CDR2 is SVGAGI in the germline V gene. The CDR3 loop is CASSRRTGAGYGYTF. The CDR3 DNA reads TGTGCCAGCAGTCGACGGACAGGGGCTGGCTATGGCTACACCTTC.

The rearrangement uses TRBV30 and TRBJ1-1, with 10 bases aligning to TRBD1. This CDR3 has 13 residues. Germline V gene data show CDR1 as GTSNPN and CDR2 as SVGIG (reference sequence). This chain's CDR3 is CALRGDRGLKAFF. The CDR3 DNA reads as TGTGCTCTGAGGGGGGACAGGGGATTGAAAGCTTTCTTT.